This T cell receptor beta chain was profiled in a study of CD8 T cells in ankylosing spondylitis. Study-wide points: In ankylosing spondylitis blood, a motif of several highly homologous TCR beta variants appeared characteristic. Reportedly, matched ankylosing spondylitis synovial fluid was significantly enriched for disease-linked clones.

Germline V gene data show CDR1 as SGHRS and CDR2 as YFSETQ. V was clipped by 3 bases and J by 10 bases; unmatched bases: 4. The CDR3 contains 13 residues. This clonotype was observed a few times. Its antigen is not known. MiXCR, applied by TCRdb to the 5' RACE reads, yields one record per CDR3 protein. The sample consists of approximately 440,000 distinct CDR3 sequences, approximately 17% of them appearing once. This sequence originates from a male donor with ankylosing spondylitis. Sequenced input: blood, either unsorted or a sorted T cell fraction (not recorded which). The chain combines TRBV5-1 with TRBJ1-6; 7 bases align to TRBD1. Written as DNA, the CDR3 is TGCGCCAGCAGCTCAACAGGGGACTCACCCCTCCACTTT. Translation gives CASSSTGDSPLHF.